The 3 T cell receptor beta chains below were found in one sample sequenced in a study of T cell repertoires in cytomegalovirus infection. MiXCR, applied by TCRdb to the reads, yields one record per CDR3 protein. This sample has 70,000 to 85,000 distinct CDR3 sequences, with roughly 40% found just once. These receptors have no known antigen. The source was CD8+ T cells from cultured PBMCs, collected from culture after CMV antigen stimulation. The receptors here all came from a human donor in good health (CMV status not recorded). Some clones in this sample may be carry-over from other donors' samples.

The chain recombines TRBV6-8 with TRBJ2-3; unclear D gene. The CDR3 is made up of 17 amino acids. V was trimmed by 4 bases and J by 0 bases, leaving 17 bases between them. CDR1 is MNHGY, CDR2 SAAAGT, per germline. As DNA, the CDR3 is TGTGCCAGCAGTTCCCCTATAGATCGATCTAGCACAGATACGCAGTATTTT. It codes for CASSSPIDRSSTDTQYF.

This clonotype has more than one count but fewer than ten. The gene calls are TRBV7-2 and TRBJ2-5; the D gene is possibly TRBD2 (6 bases). The V end lost 5 bases, the J end lost 0 bases, and 19 bases lay between the germline ends. The germline gives CDR1 SGHTA, CDR2 FQGNSA. This CDR3 region has 17 residues. The CDR3, as DNA: TGTGCCAGCAGCCCTATGGCGGGGAAATTGTACCAAGAGACCCAGTACTTC. Protein sequence: CASSPMAGKLYQETQYF.

The J gene is TRBJ1-6, the V gene TRBV10-3; TRBD1 is a possible D gene (6 bases). V was trimmed by 3 bases and J by 6 bases, leaving 18 bases between them. In germline, CDR1 is ENHRY, CDR2 SYGVKD. This CDR3 region has 17 residues. The CDR3, as DNA: TGTGCCATCAGTGAATCGGGACCGGGGGCGATTAATTCACCCCTCCACTTT. Translation gives CAISESGPGAINSPLHF.